Below, 17 T cell receptor beta chains from the same sample are listed, as sequenced in a study of B cell selection in AIRE deficiency. Sorting defined conventional CD4 T cells as CD4+CD127+. The data were produced by immunoSEQ multiplex PCR, yet TCRdb's version contains in-frame clones alone and is incomplete. This sample carries under 25,000 clones, less than 98% of them seen once, and the ten largest clones take roughly 0.3%. The source material was conventional CD4+ T cells sorted from PBMCs. The source is a human donor with AIRE deficiency.

This chain links TRBV7-4 with TRBJ1-1; possibly TRBD1 for D (5 bases). Per the germline V gene, CDR1 is SGHVT and CDR2 is SQSDAQ. V was clipped by 1 base and J by 5 bases, with 17 bases between them. The CDR3 has 16 amino acids. The CDR3 DNA reads TGTGCCAGCAGCTTAGAAAAGGGGAGGGAAGAAACTGAAGCTTTCTTT. Protein product: CASSLEKGREETEAFF. The variable domain in full, completed from reference TRBV7-4 and TRBJ1-1, reads GAGVSQSPRYKVAKRGRDVALRCDSISGHVTLYWYRQTLGQGSEVLTYSQSDAQRDKSGRPSGRFSAERPERSVSTLKIQRTEQGDSAVYLCASSLEKGREETEAFFGQGTRLTVV.

This clone has more than one count but fewer than ten. The chain links TRBV7-3 to TRBJ1-1; TRBD1 aligns across 8 bases. Germline CDR1 is SGHTA and CDR2 is FQGTGA. This CDR3 is 12 amino acids long. V was clipped by 2 bases and J by 11 bases; unmatched bases: 4. The CDR3 DNA is TGTGCCAGCAGCTTAGGACAGGGTGGGGCTTTCTTT. Translating it yields CASSLGQGGAFF. Using reference TRBV7-3 and TRBJ1-1 for the parts outside the CDR3, the full variable domain is GAGVSQTPSNKVTEKGKYVELRCDPISGHTALYWYRQSLGQGPEFLIYFQGTGAADDSGLPNDRFFAVRPEGSVSTLKIQRTERGDSAVYLCASSLGQGGAFFGQGTRLTVV.

The CDR3, as DNA: TGCAGCGTTGAAGGGCGGGTGGGAACTGAAGCTTTCTTT. As protein: CSVEGRVGTEAFF. V gene TRBV29-1 combines with J gene TRBJ1-1, with D unclear. In germline, CDR1 is SQVTM, CDR2 ANQGSEA. V lost 1 base and J lost 5, with 11 bases in between. The CDR3 has 13 residues.

V usage is TRBV4-2 and J usage is TRBJ1-2, with D tentatively TRBD1 (5 bases). The CDR3 has 14 residues. The germline V gene encodes CDR1 LGHNA and CDR2 YNFKEQ. With 3 bases removed from V and 7 bases from J, the gap between germline ends came to 15 bases. The CDR3 nucleotides read TGTGCCAGCAGCCAGGGATACAGGTGGGTTGGCTACACCTTC. This encodes CASSQGYRWVGYTF.

V is TRBV29-1 and J is TRBJ2-7; 7 bases fit TRBD2. V lost 3 bases to trimming and J lost 1 base; unmatched junction nucleotides: 6. There are 14 residues in the CDR3. The germline CDR1 and CDR2 sequences are SQVTM and ANQGSEA. The CDR3 spells CSVDVAGGSYEQYF. In DNA, the CDR3 is TGCAGCGTTGATGTTGCCGGGGGGTCCTACGAGCAGTACTTC.

This chain connects TRBV5-6 to TRBJ2-6; D is undetermined. The CDR3 runs to 15 residues. Germline V CDR1 and CDR2: SGHDT, YYEEEE. The ends were cut back, 0 bases at V and 1 base at J, with 5 bases in the middle. This CDR3 is CASSLGLSGANVLTF. The CDR3 DNA reads as TGTGCCAGCAGCTTGGGATTGTCTGGGGCCAACGTCCTGACTTTC.

The chain links TRBV29-1 to TRBJ1-5; 8 bases align to TRBD1. The junction had 11 bases not matched to a gene; V was cut back by 6 bases and J by 7 bases. The CDR3 sequence is 14 residues long. Germline values: CDR1 SQVTM, CDR2 ANQGSEA. As DNA, the CDR3 is TGCAGCGTCGCCACAGGGGGGATACGGCAGCCCCAGCATTTT. It translates to CSVATGGIRQPQHF.

In its sample, this clone was seen once. The chain has TRBV7-3 and TRBJ2-1, with TRBD1 matching 10 bases. Germline CDR1 reads SGHTA; CDR2 reads FQGTGA. The CDR3 contains 14 residues. J was trimmed by 4 bases and V by 5 bases; bases with no gene match: 2. For the CDR3, the DNA is TGTGCCAGCAGCCGACAGGGGGCTTACAATGAGCAGTTCTTC. Its protein is CASSRQGAYNEQFF.

The rearrangement links TRBV30 to TRBJ2-1, with 8 bases matching TRBD1. The J segment lost 5 bases and the V segment lost 5 bases, leaving 11 bases of the junction unmatched. Germline-derived CDR1 and CDR2 are GTSNPN and SVGIG (reference sequence). The CDR3 is made up of 15 amino acids. CDR3 nucleotide sequence: TGTGCCTGGGGGAGCGGACAGGGAGAGAACAATGAGCAGTTCTTC. Amino acid sequence: CAWGSGQGENNEQFF.

The V and J genes are TRBV4-3 and TRBJ2-3; D is unresolved. The germline V gene has CDR1 LGHNA and CDR2 YSLEER. Deletions cut 0 bases from V and 6 bases from J, with 10 bases between. The CDR3 runs to 14 residues. The CDR3 loop reads CASSQDLGSDTQYF. The CDR3 nucleotides read TGCGCCAGCAGCCAAGATCTCGGCTCCGATACGCAGTATTTT.

CDR3 nucleotides: TGTGCCAGCAGTTACGCCGCAGGGAGCGAGCAGTACTTC. It encodes CASSYAAGSEQYF. The chain couples TRBV6-6 to TRBJ2-7; D might be TRBD1 or TRBD2, each matching 5 bases. The length of the CDR3 is 13 residues. Between the trimmed V and J ends, which lost 2 bases and 6 bases, there was a span of 11 bases. Germline V lookup: CDR1 MNHNY, CDR2 SVGAGI (reference sequence).

This chain's CDR3 is CASRLPGRELGNEQYF. CDR3 bases: TGTGCCAGCAGACTCCCGGGACGGGAGCTCGGGAACGAGCAGTACTTC. V usage is TRBV6-8 and J usage is TRBJ2-7; D might be TRBD2 (6 bases). Germline values: CDR1 MNHGY, CDR2 SAAAGT. Trimming removed 6 bases at V and 5 bases at J, with 23 bases between. This CDR3 comprises 16 residues.

This chain connects TRBV7-9 to TRBJ1-1; weak D call: TRBD1 (6 bases). This CDR3 spans 16 amino acids. V gave up 5 bases and J gave up 0 bases, with 16 bases separating them. Germline loops: CDR1 SEHNR, CDR2 FQNEAQ (reference sequence). The CDR3: CASSHFSGTLNTEAFF. CDR3 DNA sequence: TGTGCCAGCAGCCATTTTTCCGGGACACTGAACACTGAAGCTTTCTTT. The full variable domain, in which reference TRBV7-9 and TRBJ1-1 provide the parts outside the CDR3, is DTGVSQNPRHKITKRGQNVTFRCDPISEHNRLYWYRQTLGQGPEFLTYFQNEAQLEKSRLLSDRFSAERPKGSFSTLEIQRTEQGDSAMYLCASSHFSGTLNTEAFFGQGTRLTVV.

The rearrangement joins TRBV9 to TRBJ2-5, with unresolved D. Per the germline V gene, CDR1 is SGDLS and CDR2 is YYNGEE. With 2 bases removed from V and 0 bases from J, the gap between germline ends came to 8 bases. The CDR3 extends over 14 amino acids. CDR3 DNA: TGTGCCAGCAGCGTCCGCTCCAACCAAGAGACCCAGTACTTC. Translated, it gives CASSVRSNQETQYF.

The J gene is TRBJ2-7, the V gene TRBV7-3; TRBD1 matches 9 bases. The CDR3 is 15 amino acids. J was trimmed by 1 base and V by 2 bases; bases with no gene match: 3. Germline CDR1 is SGHTA and CDR2 is FQGTGA. The CDR3 loop reads CASSLSQGASYEQYF. Written as DNA, the CDR3 is TGTGCCAGCAGCTTATCACAGGGGGCATCCTACGAGCAGTACTTC.

This sequence joins TRBV4-3 and TRBJ1-1; no reliable D call. Germline V gene data show CDR1 as LGHNA and CDR2 as YSLEER. The ends were cut back, 1 base at V and 8 bases at J, with 11 bases in the middle. The CDR3 has 13 residues. The CDR3 loop reads CASSQGEQREAFF. CDR3 nucleotides: TGCGCCAGCAGCCAAGGAGAGCAACGAGAAGCTTTCTTT.

The V call is TRBV11-3, the J call TRBJ2-7; D gene ambiguous. V was trimmed by 1 base and J by 4 bases, leaving 5 bases between them. The germline gives CDR1 SGHNT, CDR2 YENEEA. CDR3 size: 12 residues. The CDR3 sequence: CASSLADYEQYF. Here the CDR3 DNA reads TGTGCCAGCAGCTTAGCAGATTACGAGCAGTACTTC.